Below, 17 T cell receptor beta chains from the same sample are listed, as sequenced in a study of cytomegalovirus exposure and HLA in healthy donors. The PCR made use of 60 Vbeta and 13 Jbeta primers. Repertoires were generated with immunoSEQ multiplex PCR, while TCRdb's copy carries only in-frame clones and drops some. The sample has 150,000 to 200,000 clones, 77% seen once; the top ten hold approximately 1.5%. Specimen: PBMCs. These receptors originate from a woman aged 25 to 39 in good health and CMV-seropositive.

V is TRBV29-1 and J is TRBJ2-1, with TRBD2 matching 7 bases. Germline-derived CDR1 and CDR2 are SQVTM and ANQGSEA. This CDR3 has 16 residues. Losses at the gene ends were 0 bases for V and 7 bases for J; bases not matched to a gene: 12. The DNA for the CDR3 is TGCAGCGTTGAAGACACTAGGGAGGGCCGTGTTAATGAGCAGTTCTTC. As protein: CSVEDTREGRVNEQFF.

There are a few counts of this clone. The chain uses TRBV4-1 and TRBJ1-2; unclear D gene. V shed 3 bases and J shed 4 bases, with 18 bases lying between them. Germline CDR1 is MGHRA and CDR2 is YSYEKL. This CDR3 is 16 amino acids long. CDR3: CASSHSTGSESYGYTF. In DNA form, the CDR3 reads TGCGCCAGCAGCCACAGTACGGGATCCGAAAGCTATGGCTACACCTTC.

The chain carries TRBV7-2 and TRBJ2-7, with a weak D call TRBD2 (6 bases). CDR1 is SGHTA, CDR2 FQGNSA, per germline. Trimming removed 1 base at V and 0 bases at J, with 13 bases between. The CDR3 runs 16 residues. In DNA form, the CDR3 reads TGTGCCAGCAGCTTAGAAGGGACTCTCCTCTCCTACGAGCAGTACTTC. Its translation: CASSLEGTLLSYEQYF.

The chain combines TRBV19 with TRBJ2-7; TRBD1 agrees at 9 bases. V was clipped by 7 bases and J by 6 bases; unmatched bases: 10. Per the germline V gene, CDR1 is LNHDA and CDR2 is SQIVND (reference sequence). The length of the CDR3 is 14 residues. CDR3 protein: CASNLRDREGEQYF. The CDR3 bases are TGTGCCAGTAACCTCCGGGACAGGGAAGGCGAGCAGTACTTC.

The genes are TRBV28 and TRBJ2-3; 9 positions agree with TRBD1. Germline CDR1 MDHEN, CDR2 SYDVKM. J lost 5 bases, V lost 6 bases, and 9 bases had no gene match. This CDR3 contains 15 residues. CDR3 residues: CASSLLGQGKDTQYF. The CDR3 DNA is TGTGCCAGCAGCCTCCTTGGACAGGGGAAAGATACGCAGTATTTT.

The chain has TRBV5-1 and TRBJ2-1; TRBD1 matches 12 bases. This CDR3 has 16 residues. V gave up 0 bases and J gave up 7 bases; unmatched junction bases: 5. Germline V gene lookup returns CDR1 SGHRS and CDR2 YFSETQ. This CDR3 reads CASSLEGQGARNEQFF. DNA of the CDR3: TGCGCCAGCAGCTTGGAGGGACAGGGGGCGAGGAATGAGCAGTTCTTC.

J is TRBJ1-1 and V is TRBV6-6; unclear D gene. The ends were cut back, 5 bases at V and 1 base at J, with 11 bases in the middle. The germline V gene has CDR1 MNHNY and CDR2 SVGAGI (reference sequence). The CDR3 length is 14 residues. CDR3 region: CASSPEEGNTEAFF. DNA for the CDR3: TGTGCCAGCAGTCCCGAAGAGGGGAACACTGAAGCTTTCTTT.

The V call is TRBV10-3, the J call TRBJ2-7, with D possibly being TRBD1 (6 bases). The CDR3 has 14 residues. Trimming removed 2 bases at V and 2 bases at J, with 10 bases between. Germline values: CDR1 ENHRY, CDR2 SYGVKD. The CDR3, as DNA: TGTGCCATCAGTGAGGGGACAAGTACCTACGAGCAGTACTTC. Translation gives CAISEGTSTYEQYF.

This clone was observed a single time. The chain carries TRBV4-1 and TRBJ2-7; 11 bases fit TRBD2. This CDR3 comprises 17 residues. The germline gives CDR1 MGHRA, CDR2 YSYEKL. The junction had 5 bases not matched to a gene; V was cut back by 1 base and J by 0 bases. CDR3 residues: CASSQASGTSGSYEQYF. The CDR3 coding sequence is TGCGCCAGCAGCCAAGCCTCCGGGACTAGCGGCTCCTACGAGCAGTACTTC.

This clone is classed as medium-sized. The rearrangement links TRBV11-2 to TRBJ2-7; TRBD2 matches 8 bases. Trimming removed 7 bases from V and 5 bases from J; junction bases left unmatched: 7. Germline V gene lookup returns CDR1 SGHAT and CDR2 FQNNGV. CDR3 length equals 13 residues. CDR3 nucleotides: TGTGCCAGCATTTCTAGCGGGCGCGACGAGCAGTACTTC. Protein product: CASISSGRDEQYF.

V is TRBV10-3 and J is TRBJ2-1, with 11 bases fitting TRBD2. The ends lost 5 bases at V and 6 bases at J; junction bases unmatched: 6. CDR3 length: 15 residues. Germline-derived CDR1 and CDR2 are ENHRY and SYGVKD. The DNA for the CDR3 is TGTGCCATCAGTTTAGCGGGAGGGCCCGGCAATGAGCAGTTCTTC. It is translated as CAISLAGGPGNEQFF.

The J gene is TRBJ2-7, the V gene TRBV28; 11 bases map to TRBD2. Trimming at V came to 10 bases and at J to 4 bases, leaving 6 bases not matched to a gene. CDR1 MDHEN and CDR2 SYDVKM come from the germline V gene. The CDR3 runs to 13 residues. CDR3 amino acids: CATGTSGLYEQYF. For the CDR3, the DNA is TGTGCCACCGGGACTAGCGGTCTTTACGAGCAGTACTTC.

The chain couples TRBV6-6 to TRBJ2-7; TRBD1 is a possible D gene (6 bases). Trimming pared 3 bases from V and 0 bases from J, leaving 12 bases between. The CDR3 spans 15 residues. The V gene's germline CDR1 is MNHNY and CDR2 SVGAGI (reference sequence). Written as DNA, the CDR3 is TGTGCCAGCAGTTATCCCGGGACACCCTCCTACGAGCAGTACTTC. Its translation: CASSYPGTPSYEQYF.

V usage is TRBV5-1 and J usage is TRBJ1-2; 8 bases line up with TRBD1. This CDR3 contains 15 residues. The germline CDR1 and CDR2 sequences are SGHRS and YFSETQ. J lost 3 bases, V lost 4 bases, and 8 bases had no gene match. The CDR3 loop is CASSLAGGADYGYTF. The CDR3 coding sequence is TGCGCCAGCAGCCTAGCAGGGGGCGCGGACTATGGCTACACCTTC.

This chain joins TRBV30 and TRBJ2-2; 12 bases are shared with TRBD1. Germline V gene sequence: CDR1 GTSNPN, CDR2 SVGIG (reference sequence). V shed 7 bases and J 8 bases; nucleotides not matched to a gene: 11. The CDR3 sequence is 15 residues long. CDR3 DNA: TGTGCCTCCCCGACCGGGACAGGGGGCTTGGGGGAGCTGTTTTTT. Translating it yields CASPTGTGGLGELFF.

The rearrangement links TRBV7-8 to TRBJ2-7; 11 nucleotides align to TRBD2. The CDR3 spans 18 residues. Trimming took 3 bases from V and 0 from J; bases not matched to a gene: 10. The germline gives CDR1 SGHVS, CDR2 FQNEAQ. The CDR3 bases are TGTGCCAGCAGCTTTGGTAGCGGGAGGGCCTCAGGCTCCTACGAGCAGTACTTC. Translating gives CASSFGSGRASGSYEQYF.

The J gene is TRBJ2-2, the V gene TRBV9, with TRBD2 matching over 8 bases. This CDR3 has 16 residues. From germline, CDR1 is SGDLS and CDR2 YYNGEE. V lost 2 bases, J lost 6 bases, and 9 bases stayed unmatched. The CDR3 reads CASSVSSGSGAGELFF. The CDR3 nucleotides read TGTGCCAGCAGCGTGTCCAGCGGGAGTGGCGCCGGGGAGCTGTTTTTT.